Listed here is a single T cell receptor (beta chain). Combining a sample-barcoded 5' primer with a J-beta primer mix, a second PCR ran for about 7 to 11 cycles. TCRdb re-called the 5' RACE reads through MiXCR, storing one row per CDR3 protein. The data contain fewer than 950,000 distinct CDR3 sequences, about 34% of them singletons. The sample comes from a study of blood T cells in healthy people across ages. V was pared by 0 bases and J by 0 bases, with 7 bases of the junction left unmatched. The CDR3 is 18 amino acids. The germline V gene encodes CDR1 SGDLS and CDR2 YYNGEE. Sequencing was performed on blood. The TCR originated in a man younger than 35 in good health. The chain employs TRBV9 and TRBJ2-3, with 10 bases identical to TRBD2. CDR3 DNA: TGTGCCAGCAGCGTAGGTGTTAGCGGGGGGCCTAGCACAGATACGCAGTATTTT. It is translated as CASSVGVSGGPSTDTQYF.